These 25 T cell receptor beta chains came from one sample sequenced in a study of T cells in Graves' hyperthyroidism and ophthalmopathy. There were TCR beta CDR3 regions amplified from RNA transcripts. The study used the HTBI primer set for a first-round RT-PCR of the TCR CDR3. TCRdb recomputed calls from the multiplex PCR reads with MiXCR, one row per CDR3 protein. The table lists about 35,000 distinct CDR3 sequences, 49% of them singletons. The sample consisted of blood. The receptors were gathered from a woman in her fifties or sixties with Graves' hyperthyroidism that later progressed to Graves' ophthalmopathy.

Worth noting for this clonotype: Compared with germline, one end of the junction differs, possibly owing to a read error. The chain employs TRBV12-3 or TRBV12-4 and TRBJ1-4; 7 positions match TRBD1. The CDR3 is made up of 13 amino acids. The CDR3 nucleotides read TGTGCCAGCAGTTTCAGGGGGTTGGAAAAACTGTATTTT. Translation: CASSFRGLEKLYF.

This chain uses TRBV20-1 with TRBJ2-7; TRBD1 is a possible D gene (6 bases). There are 15 residues in the CDR3. Germline V gene sequence: CDR1 DFQATT, CDR2 SNEGSKA (reference sequence). Trimming took off 6 bases at V and 5 bases at J, with 23 bases between the two ends. CDR3 DNA sequence: TGCAGTGCCCAATCACCTACAGGGTACCGGGACGAGCAGTACTTC. It translates to CSAQSPTGYRDEQYF.

This clonotype was recorded at least ten times. The chain employs TRBV6-2 or TRBV6-3 and TRBJ2-7; 8 bases align to TRBD1. In germline, CDR1 is MNHEY, CDR2 SVGEGT. The CDR3 extends over 14 amino acids. The V gene end was trimmed by 8 bases and the J gene end by 5 bases; junction bases not matched to a gene: 11. Written as DNA, the CDR3 is TGTGCCAGCGGCGAGTGGCAGGGGGCTAACGAGCAGTACTTC. Its protein is CASGEWQGANEQYF.

A remark on this clonotype: Because the CDR3 is missing its conserved closing phenylalanine or tryptophan, this is likely a read error. The rearrangement links TRBV18 to TRBJ2-6; TRBD1 matches 9 bases. The CDR3 covers 18 residues. Per germline, CDR1 KGHSH and CDR2 LQKENI. CDR3 amino acids: CASSPPGQGSYGVNVLTS. CDR3 DNA: TGTGCCAGCTCACCACCGGGACAGGGTAGTTATGGGGTCAACGTCCTGACTTCC.

The chain carries TRBV5-4 and TRBJ1-1; D gene ambiguous. The CDR3 has 13 amino acids. CDR1 and CDR2 from the germline V gene are SGHNT and YYREEE (reference sequence). The V end lost 7 bases, the J end lost 6 bases, and 16 bases lay between the germline ends. For the CDR3, the DNA is TGTGCCAGCTCGGACCACAGTCGGGCTGAAGCTTTCTTT. Amino acid sequence: CASSDHSRAEAFF.

V and J are TRBV9 and TRBJ2-5, with 13 bases fitting TRBD2. Germline lookup yields CDR1 SGDLS and CDR2 YYNGEE. V shed 3 bases, J shed 2 bases, and the junction held 7 bases outside the gene matches. There are 17 residues in the CDR3. The DNA of the CDR3 is TGTGCCAGCAGCGGGGGACTAGCGGGACGCATACAAGAGACCCAGTACTTC. This encodes CASSGGLAGRIQETQYF.

To note about this clonotype: It is likely a read error, because the conserved phenylalanine at the end of the CDR3 is missing. This chain connects TRBV19 to TRBJ1-1, with D possibly TRBD1 on 6 matching bases. Germline CDR1 and CDR2: LNHDA and SQIVND (reference sequence). Trimming took 10 bases from V and 7 from J, leaving 16 bases between them. This CDR3 has 12 residues. CDR3 nucleotide sequence: TGTGCCAACATAAGACAGGTCAGTGAAGCTTTCCTT. It translates to CANIRQVSEAFL.

Concerning this clonotype: The CDR3 does not end in the conserved phenylalanine or tryptophan, so this is likely a read error. The V gene is TRBV4-1, the J gene TRBJ2-1, with unresolved D. V was clipped by 3 bases and J by 2 bases, with 2 bases between them. Germline V lookup: CDR1 MGHRA, CDR2 YSYEKL. There are 12 residues in the CDR3. The DNA for the CDR3 is TGCGCCAGCAGCCAGCCCTACAATGAGCAGTTCTGC. It codes for CASSQPYNEQFC.

The gene calls are TRBV20-1 and TRBJ2-6, with no clear D. This CDR3 is 13 amino acids long. Germline values: CDR1 DFQATT, CDR2 SNEGSKA (reference sequence). Trimming shortened V by 6 bases and J by 6 bases, and 12 bases separated the two germline ends. The CDR3 DNA follows: TGCAGTGCCCACAGAGCTGAGGCCAACGTCCTGACTTTC. Protein: CSAHRAEANVLTF.

This clonotype is labeled as medium-sized. The chain is built from TRBV20-1 and TRBJ2-7, with TRBD1 identical over 8 bases. Germline CDR1 and CDR2: DFQATT and SNEGSKA (reference sequence). This CDR3 comprises 13 residues. The junction had 2 bases not matched to a gene; V was cut back by 2 bases and J by 2 bases. The CDR3 here is CSARRGQAYEQYF. CDR3 in DNA: TGCAGTGCTAGAAGGGGACAGGCCTACGAGCAGTACTTC.

This clonotype occurred many times. The gene calls are TRBV16 and TRBJ2-7, with 8 bases fitting TRBD2. V gave up 2 bases and J gave up 6 bases; unmatched junction bases: 15. The CDR3 length is 17 residues. CDR1 KGHSY and CDR2 FQNENV come from the germline V gene. CDR3 nucleotide sequence: TGTGCCAGCAGCCAAGTCACGGGGCGGGAGGCATCCCGCGAGCAGTACTTC. Its protein is CASSQVTGREASREQYF.

V and J are TRBV5-4 and TRBJ2-5; possible D gene TRBD1, 5 bases. Germline-derived CDR1 and CDR2 are SGHNT and YYREEE (reference sequence). Trimming removed 5 bases from V and 1 base from J, with 9 bases in between. The CDR3 totals 13 residues. DNA of the CDR3: TGTGCCAGCAGTCCAGGGCGCCAAGAGACCCAGTACTTC. Translation gives CASSPGRQETQYF. Looking up the rest from reference TRBV5-4 and TRBJ2-5 gives the full variable domain: ETGVTQSPTHLIKTRGQQVTLRCSSQSGHNTVSWYQQALGQGPQFIFQYYREEENGRGNFPPRFSGLQFPNYSSELNVNALELDDSALYLCASSPGRQETQYFGPGTRLLVL.

This sequence joins TRBV7-9 and TRBJ1-5, with D uncertain. Trimming cost V 2 bases and J 14 bases, with 19 bases left between them. The germline gives CDR1 SEHNR, CDR2 FQNEAQ (reference sequence). The CDR3 has 14 residues. As DNA, the CDR3 is TGTGCCAGCAGCTTACTAGCGGGAGGCCGGGATGAGCATTTT. Residues: CASSLLAGGRDEHF.

The count of this clonotype is one. One end of the junction fails to match germline, which may point to a read error. This rearrangement joins TRBV11-2 to TRBJ2-7, with D perhaps TRBD2 (5 bases). The germline gives CDR1 SGHAT, CDR2 FQNNGV. CDR3 size: 14 residues. The CDR3 protein is CASSRWETLNEKYF. CDR3 DNA sequence: TGTGCCAGCAGTAGGTGGGAGACCCTCAACGAGAAGTACTTC.

CDR3 sequence (DNA): TGTGCCAGCAGCTTACAGGGCGGGACCCAGTACTTC. The encoded protein is CASSLQGGTQYF. V gene TRBV5-8 combines with J gene TRBJ2-5; a possible D gene is TRBD1 (6 bases). The germline V gene encodes CDR1 SGHTS and CDR2 YDEGEE. The CDR3 is 12 amino acids. V lost 2 bases and J lost 7, with 9 bases in between.

The rearrangement uses TRBV29-1 and TRBJ1-2, with D tentatively TRBD1 (6 bases). Trimming pared 0 bases from V and 0 bases from J, leaving 17 bases between. The CDR3 totals 17 residues. CDR1 is SQVTM and CDR2 is ANQGSEA in the germline V gene. The CDR3 here is CSVEDLTGQLTNYGYTF. The CDR3 nucleotides read TGCAGCGTTGAAGACTTGACGGGACAACTAACTAACTATGGCTACACCTTC.

At least ten counts were recorded for this clonotype. The V call is TRBV6-2 or TRBV6-3, the J call TRBJ1-2; D remains ambiguous. Trimming pared 6 bases from V and 2 bases from J, leaving 10 bases between. The CDR3 runs to 13 residues. Germline assignment: CDR1 MNHEY and CDR2 SVGEGT. This CDR3 reads CASSLRNNYGYTF. The CDR3 DNA reads TGTGCCAGCAGCCTTCGCAACAACTATGGCTACACCTTC.

This clonotype was detected ten times or more. J is TRBJ2-5 and V is TRBV7-9, with TRBD1 identical over 8 bases. Germline CDR1 reads SEHNR; CDR2 reads FQNEAQ (reference sequence). This CDR3 comprises 16 residues. With 4 bases clipped from V and 4 bases from J, the junction kept 11 bases outside the gene matches. The CDR3 DNA follows: TGTGCCAGCAGCTCACCCCGGACAGGGATAGGAGAGACCCAGTACTTC. Translating it yields CASSSPRTGIGETQYF.

V gene TRBV11-3 combines with J gene TRBJ2-7; D ambiguous. The V gene's germline CDR1 is SGHNT and CDR2 YENEEA. Trimming removed 5 bases from V and 7 bases from J, with 9 bases in between. This CDR3 has 11 amino acids. The DNA for the CDR3 is TGTGCCAGCAGCAATTACGATGAGCAGTACTTC. Protein product: CASSNYDEQYF.

The chain carries TRBV20-1 and TRBJ2-2, with D unclear. The CDR3 consists of 10 residues. Germline V CDR1 and CDR2: DFQATT, SNEGSKA (reference sequence). V shed 2 bases and J shed 8 bases, with 3 bases lying between them. CDR3 amino acids: CSARSGELFF. The CDR3 bases are TGCAGTGCTAGATCTGGGGAGCTGTTTTTT.

This clonotype was observed many times. The chain links TRBV6-5 to TRBJ2-2, with no clear D. Germline values: CDR1 MNHEY, CDR2 SVGAGI. This CDR3 has 16 residues. The ends were cut back, 0 bases at V and 3 bases at J, with 11 bases in the middle. The CDR3 sequence: CASSYSPRMDTGELFF. In nucleotides, the CDR3 is TGTGCCAGCAGTTACTCGCCCCGGATGGACACCGGGGAGCTGTTTTTT.

V is TRBV2 and J is TRBJ2-1; TRBD2 is a possible D gene (5 bases). From germline, CDR1 is SNHLY and CDR2 FYNNEI. The CDR3 spans 15 residues. V dropped 3 bases and J dropped 1 base, with 10 bases sitting between them. The CDR3: CASSDFPGSYNEQFF. The CDR3 DNA sequence: TGTGCCAGCAGTGACTTTCCGGGGTCCTACAATGAGCAGTTCTTC.

This clonotype occurred once. The genes are TRBV24-1 and TRBJ1-2, with TRBD1 identical over 9 bases. V was pared by 12 bases and J by 7 bases, with 8 bases of the junction left unmatched. Germline V lookup: CDR1 KGHDR, CDR2 SFDVKD. This CDR3 comprises 12 residues. Written as DNA, the CDR3 is TGTGCCGGCGGGGGGACAGGGAGTGGCTACACCTTC. Protein sequence: CAGGGTGSGYTF.

This clonotype appeared a few times. The rearrangement joins TRBV18 to TRBJ1-4; no clear D. CDR1 is KGHSH, CDR2 LQKENI, per germline. V shed 3 bases and J shed 0 bases, with 5 bases lying between them. CDR3 length: 14 amino acids. The CDR3 coding sequence is TGTGCCAGCTCACCCCCCTCAACTAATGAAAAACTGTTTTTT. Protein product: CASSPPSTNEKLFF.

The chain employs TRBV20-1 and TRBJ2-1; 7 nucleotides line up with TRBD1. The CDR3 spans 13 residues. The germline V gene has CDR1 DFQATT and CDR2 SNEGSKA (reference sequence). After removal of 3 bases from V and 7 bases from J, the junction contained 6 bases not matched to a gene. Here the CDR3 DNA reads TGCAGTGCTAGCAGGGGGAGTTATAATGAGCAGTTCTTC. Encoded protein: CSASRGSYNEQFF.